This T cell receptor beta chain was sequenced during a study of T-cell memory formation after mild COVID-19. MiXCR, applied by TCRdb to the 5' RACE reads, yields one record per CDR3 protein. This table holds fewer than 250,000 distinct CDR3 sequences, 8% to 11% found once. The germline V gene has CDR1 SGHTA and CDR2 FQGTGA. V was pared by 1 base and J by 5 bases, with 5 bases of the junction left unmatched. This CDR3 spans 15 amino acids. This receptor was taken from a young man who had mild COVID-19 (a few samples of this study predate the infection). Cell type and time point are not known. This rearrangement joins TRBV7-3 to TRBJ2-3, with 8 bases lining up with TRBD2. Sequencing used PBMCs or a T cell subset sorted from them (not recorded which). DNA of the CDR3: TGTGCCAGCAGCTTAAAAACCGGGGGGGAAGATACGCAGTATTTT. Its protein product is CASSLKTGGEDTQYF. The variable domain in full, completed from reference TRBV7-3 and TRBJ2-3, reads GAGVSQTPSNKVTEKGKYVELRCDPISGHTALYWYRQSLGQGPEFLIYFQGTGAADDSGLPNDRFFAVRPEGSVSTLKIQRTERGDSAVYLCASSLKTGGEDTQYFGPGTRLTVL.